The 2 T cell receptor beta chains listed next were all sequenced from one sample in a study of cytomegalovirus exposure and HLA in healthy donors. The data were produced by immunoSEQ multiplex PCR, yet TCRdb's version contains in-frame clones alone and is incomplete. The data show around 130,000 clones, with more than 75% seen just once and 2% to 2.5% held by the top ten. Sample: PBMCs. These receptors were obtained from a woman aged 30 to 39 in good health and CMV-seronegative.

J is TRBJ2-5 and V is TRBV7-2; 12 bases match TRBD2. V was pared by 5 bases and J by 2 bases, with 3 bases of the junction left unmatched. This CDR3 region has 15 residues. Germline assignment: CDR1 SGHTA and CDR2 FQGNSA. As DNA, the CDR3 is TGTGCCAGCAGCCTAGGACTAGCGGGGCAAGAGACCCAGTACTTC. It codes for CASSLGLAGQETQYF.

This clone was seen once. The chain joins TRBV9 to TRBJ2-3, with D possibly matching TRBD2 (7 bases). The germline V gene has CDR1 SGDLS and CDR2 YYNGEE. Trimming stripped 1 base from V and 1 base from J, with 13 bases between. This CDR3 region has 16 residues. Written as DNA, the CDR3 is TGTGCCAGCAGCGTATTGGGGGGGGGCGGCACAGATACGCAGTATTTT. It specifies CASSVLGGGGTDTQYF.